This TCR beta chain was profiled in a study of OX40 agonist ivuxolimab in advanced cancers. Only in-frame clones appear in the TCRdb table, and some are missing; sequencing was by immunoSEQ multiplex PCR. The data show roughly 25,000 clones, approximately 77% seen once. The CDR3 consists of 16 residues. The V gene end was trimmed by 4 bases and the J gene end by 3 bases; junction bases not matched to a gene: 6. The germline gives CDR1 SGHRS, CDR2 YFSETQ. Patients had blood sampled at baseline and again on cycle 4 day 1 and cycle 7 day 1. This clone was picked up a small number of times. The source was CD4+ or CD8+ T cells sorted from blood, collected in a trial of the OX40 agonist ivuxolimab. The sequence was obtained from an adult with an advanced solid tumor such as melanoma, head and neck, liver or kidney cancer. This chain uses TRBV5-1 with TRBJ2-2, with TRBD1 matching over 10 bases. The CDR3 DNA sequence: TGCGCCAGCAGCCCGGCGGGGACAGGGGACACCGGGGAGCTGTTTTTT. Its protein product is CASSPAGTGDTGELFF.